The clone carrying this T cell receptor (beta chain) was detected a few times. The antigen remains unidentified. The CDR3 spans 13 residues. V lost 1 base to trimming and J lost 6 bases; unmatched junction nucleotides: 1. Germline V gene sequence: CDR1 SEHNR, CDR2 FQNEAQ (reference sequence). Single viable CD3+CD4+CD8-CD45RO+ cells were sorted as the memory CD4+ T cells. How the authors handled the data: After removing out-of-frame reads, approximately 2.2 million distinct TCRbeta sequences remained. The table came from immunoSEQ multiplex PCR; TCRdb's copy has only in-frame clones and leaves some out. From that table come the V and J calls and clone size; the DNA was used to work out D and trimming. In the table there are 45,000 to 55,000 clones, around 81% of which are singletons. This entry comes from a study of memory CD4+ T cells and cytomegalovirus serostatus. Study in general: This sample comes from healthy Belgian adults, eight or nine CMV seropositive, roughly 22 seronegative.

General study results and limits: Suggested: most of the CMV-linked TCR signature lies in CD4+ memory cells. Each of 65 to 70 CMV-associated TCRbeta sequences occurred in one to five individuals.

This receptor was taken from an adult in good health and CMV-seronegative. The chain recombines TRBV7-9 with TRBJ2-3; 7 bases are a match to TRBD1. Sequenced sample: memory CD4+ T cells from blood. CDR3: CASSLETGDTQYF. In DNA, the CDR3 is TGTGCCAGCAGCTTAGAGACAGGGGATACGCAGTATTTT.